This T cell receptor (beta chain) was recovered during a study of post-analysis software for immune sequencing data. Regarding the study as a whole: Compared with controls, patients had more of about 5 TRBV segments, including TRBV5-6, TRBV5-1 and TRBV20-1.

Germline CDR1 reads SQVTM; CDR2 reads ANQGSEA. V was pared by 2 bases and J by 0 bases, with 6 bases of the junction left unmatched. The CDR3 runs to 17 residues. cDNA libraries for TCR beta contained unique molecular identifiers. MiXCR, run by TCRdb on the PCR reads, gives a single entry per CDR3 protein. Among 750,000 to 900,000 distinct CDR3 sequences listed, 46% were seen once. This clonotype was counted between two and nine times. Its antigen is as yet unknown. This chain connects TRBV29-1 to TRBJ2-1, with 11 bases aligning to TRBD2. Sequenced sample: blood. The sequence came from a girl aged 5-17 years with multiple sclerosis. For the CDR3, the DNA is TGCAGCGTTGAAAGGGGACTAGCGGAAGGCTCCTACAATGAGCAGTTCTTC. Amino acids: CSVERGLAEGSYNEQFF.